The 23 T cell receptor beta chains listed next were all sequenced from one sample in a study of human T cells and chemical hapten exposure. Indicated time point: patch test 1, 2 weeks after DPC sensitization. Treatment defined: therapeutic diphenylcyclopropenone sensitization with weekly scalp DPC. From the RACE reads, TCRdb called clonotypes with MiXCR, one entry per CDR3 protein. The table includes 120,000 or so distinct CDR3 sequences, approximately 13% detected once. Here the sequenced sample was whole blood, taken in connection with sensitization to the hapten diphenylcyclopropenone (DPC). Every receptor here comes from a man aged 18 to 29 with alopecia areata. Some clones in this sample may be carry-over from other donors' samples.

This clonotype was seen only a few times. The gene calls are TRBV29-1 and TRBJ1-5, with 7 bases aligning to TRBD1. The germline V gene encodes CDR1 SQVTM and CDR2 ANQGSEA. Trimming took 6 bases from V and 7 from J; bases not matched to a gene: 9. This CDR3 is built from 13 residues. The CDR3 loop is CSVVPGGGQPQHF. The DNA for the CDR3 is TGCAGCGTCGTCCCAGGGGGTGGCCAGCCCCAGCATTTT.

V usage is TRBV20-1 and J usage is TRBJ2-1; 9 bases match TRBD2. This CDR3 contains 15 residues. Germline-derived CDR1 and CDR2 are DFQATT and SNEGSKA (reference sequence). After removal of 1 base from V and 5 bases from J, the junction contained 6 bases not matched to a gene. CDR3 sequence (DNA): TGCAGTGCTAGAGGCGCGGGGGGGCTAGACAATGAGCAGTTCTTC. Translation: CSARGAGGLDNEQFF.

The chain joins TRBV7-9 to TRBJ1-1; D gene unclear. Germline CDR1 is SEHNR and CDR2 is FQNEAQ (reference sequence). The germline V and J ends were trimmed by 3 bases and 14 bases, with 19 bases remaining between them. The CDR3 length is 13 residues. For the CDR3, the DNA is TGTGCCAGCAGCTTGTCCCGTTCTCAAGATTCCTTCTTT. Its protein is CASSLSRSQDSFF.

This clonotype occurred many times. CDR3 nucleotides: TGCAGCGTATTAGGACCCCTTACGGGTGAGCAGTTCTTC. Translation gives CSVLGPLTGEQFF. This chain joins TRBV29-1 and TRBJ2-1; D is unclear. The germline CDR1 and CDR2 sequences are SQVTM and ANQGSEA. V was clipped by 6 bases and J by 9 bases, with 18 bases between them. The CDR3 is made up of 13 amino acids.

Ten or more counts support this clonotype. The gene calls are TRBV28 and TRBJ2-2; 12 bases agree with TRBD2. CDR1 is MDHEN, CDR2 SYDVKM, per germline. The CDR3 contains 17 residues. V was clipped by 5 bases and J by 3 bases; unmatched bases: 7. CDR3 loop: CASSPPRLAGDTGELFF. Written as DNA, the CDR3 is TGTGCCAGCAGTCCCCCCCGACTAGCGGGGGACACCGGGGAGCTGTTTTTT. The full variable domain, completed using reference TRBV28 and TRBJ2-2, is DVKVTQSSRYLVKRTGEKVFLECVQDMDHENMFWYRQDPGLGLRLIYFSYDVKMKEKGDIPEGYSVSREKKERFSLILESASTNQTSMYLCASSPPRLAGDTGELFFGEGSRLTVL.

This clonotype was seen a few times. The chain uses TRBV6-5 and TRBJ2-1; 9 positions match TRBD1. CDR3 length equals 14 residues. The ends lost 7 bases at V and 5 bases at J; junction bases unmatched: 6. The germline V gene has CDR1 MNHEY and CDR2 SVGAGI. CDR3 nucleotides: TGTGCCAGCACTCGGACAGGGGTCAACAATGAGCAGTTCTTC. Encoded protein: CASTRTGVNNEQFF.

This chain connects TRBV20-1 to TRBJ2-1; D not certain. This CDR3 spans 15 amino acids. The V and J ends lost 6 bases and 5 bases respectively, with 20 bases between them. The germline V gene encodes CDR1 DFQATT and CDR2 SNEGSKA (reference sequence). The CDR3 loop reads CSALRPSRADNEQFF. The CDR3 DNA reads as TGCAGTGCCCTCAGACCATCTCGGGCAGACAATGAGCAGTTCTTC.

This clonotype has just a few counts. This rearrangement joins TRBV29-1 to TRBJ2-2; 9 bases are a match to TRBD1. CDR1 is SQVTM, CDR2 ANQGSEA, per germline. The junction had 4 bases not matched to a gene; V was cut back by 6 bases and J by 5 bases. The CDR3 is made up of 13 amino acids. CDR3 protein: CSVGQGWTGELFF. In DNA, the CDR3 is TGCAGCGTCGGACAGGGGTGGACCGGGGAGCTGTTTTTT.

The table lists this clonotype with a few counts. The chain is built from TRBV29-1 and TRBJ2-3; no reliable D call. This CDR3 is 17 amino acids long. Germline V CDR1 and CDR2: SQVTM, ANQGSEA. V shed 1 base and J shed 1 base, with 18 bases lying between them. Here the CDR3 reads CSVEVLSRQGRTDTQYF. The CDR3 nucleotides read TGCAGCGTTGAAGTCCTTAGCCGCCAAGGCCGCACAGATACGCAGTATTTT.

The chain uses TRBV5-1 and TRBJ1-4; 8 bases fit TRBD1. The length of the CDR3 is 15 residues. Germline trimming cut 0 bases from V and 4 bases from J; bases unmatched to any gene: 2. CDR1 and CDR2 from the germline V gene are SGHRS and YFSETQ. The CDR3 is CASSLAGGYNEKLFF. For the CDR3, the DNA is TGCGCCAGCAGCTTGGCAGGGGGCTATAATGAAAAACTGTTTTTT.

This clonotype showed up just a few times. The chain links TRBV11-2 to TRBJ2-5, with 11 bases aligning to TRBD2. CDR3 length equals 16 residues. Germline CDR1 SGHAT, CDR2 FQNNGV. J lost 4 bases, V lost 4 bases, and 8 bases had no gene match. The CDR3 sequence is CASSWNSGGEGETQYF. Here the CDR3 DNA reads TGTGCCAGCAGCTGGAATAGCGGGGGGGAAGGAGAGACCCAGTACTTC.

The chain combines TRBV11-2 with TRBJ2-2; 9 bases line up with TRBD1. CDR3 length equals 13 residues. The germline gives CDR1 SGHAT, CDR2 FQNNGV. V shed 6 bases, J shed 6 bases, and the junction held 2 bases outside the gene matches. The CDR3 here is CASRQGAAGELFF. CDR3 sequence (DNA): TGTGCCAGCAGACAGGGGGCCGCCGGGGAGCTGTTTTTT. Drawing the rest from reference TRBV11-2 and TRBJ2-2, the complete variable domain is EAGVAQSPRYKIIEKRQSVAFWCNPISGHATLYWYQQILGQGPKLLIQFQNNGVVDDSQLPKDRFSAERLKGVDSTLKIQPAKLEDSAVYLCASRQGAAGELFFGEGSRLTVL.

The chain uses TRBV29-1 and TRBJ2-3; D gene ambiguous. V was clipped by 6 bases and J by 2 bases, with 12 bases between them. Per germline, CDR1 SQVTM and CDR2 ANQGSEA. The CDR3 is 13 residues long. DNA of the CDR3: TGCAGCGTCATCGACCGTTTCACAGATACGCAGTATTTT. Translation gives CSVIDRFTDTQYF.

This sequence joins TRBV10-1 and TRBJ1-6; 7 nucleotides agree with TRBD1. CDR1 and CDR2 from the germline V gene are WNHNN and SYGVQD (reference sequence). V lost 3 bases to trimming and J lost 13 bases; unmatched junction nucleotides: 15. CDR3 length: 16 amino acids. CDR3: CASSEGSGEGAFPLHF. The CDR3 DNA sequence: TGCGCCAGCAGTGAAGGATCCGGCGAGGGGGCCTTCCCCCTCCACTTT.

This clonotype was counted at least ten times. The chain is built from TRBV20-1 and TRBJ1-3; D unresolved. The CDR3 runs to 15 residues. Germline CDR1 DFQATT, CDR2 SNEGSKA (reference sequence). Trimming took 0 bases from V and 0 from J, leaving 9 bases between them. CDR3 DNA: TGCAGTGCTAGAGATCCGGGGAGCTCTGGAAACACCATATATTTT. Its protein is CSARDPGSSGNTIYF.

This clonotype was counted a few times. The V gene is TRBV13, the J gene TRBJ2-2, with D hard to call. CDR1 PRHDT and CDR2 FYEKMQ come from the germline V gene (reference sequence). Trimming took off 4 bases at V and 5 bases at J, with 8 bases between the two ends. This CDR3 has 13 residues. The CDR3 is CASSSWDTGELFF. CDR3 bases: TGTGCCAGCAGCTCCTGGGATACCGGGGAGCTGTTTTTT.

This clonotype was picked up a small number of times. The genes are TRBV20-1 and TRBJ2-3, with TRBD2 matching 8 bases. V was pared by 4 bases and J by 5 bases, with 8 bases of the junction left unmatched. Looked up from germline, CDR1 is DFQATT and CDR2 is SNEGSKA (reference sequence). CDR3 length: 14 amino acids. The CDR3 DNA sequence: TGCAGTGCTAAGGCCGGGGGGGCCAAAGATACGCAGTATTTT. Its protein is CSAKAGGAKDTQYF.

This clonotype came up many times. For the CDR3, the DNA is TGTGCCAGCAGTTCCGGCCGGGACAGGGAGGACTATGGCTACACCTTC. Protein product: CASSSGRDREDYGYTF. The chain joins TRBV12-3 or TRBV12-4 to TRBJ1-2; 9 bases line up with TRBD1. The CDR3 has 16 residues. J gave up 3 bases and V 4 bases, and 9 bases lay outside the gene matches.

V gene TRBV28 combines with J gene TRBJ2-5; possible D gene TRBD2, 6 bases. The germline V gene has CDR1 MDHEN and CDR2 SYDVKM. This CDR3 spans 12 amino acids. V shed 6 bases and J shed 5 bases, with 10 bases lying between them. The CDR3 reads CASSHGGETQYF. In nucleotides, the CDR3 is TGTGCCAGCAGCCACGGAGGGGAGACCCAGTACTTC.

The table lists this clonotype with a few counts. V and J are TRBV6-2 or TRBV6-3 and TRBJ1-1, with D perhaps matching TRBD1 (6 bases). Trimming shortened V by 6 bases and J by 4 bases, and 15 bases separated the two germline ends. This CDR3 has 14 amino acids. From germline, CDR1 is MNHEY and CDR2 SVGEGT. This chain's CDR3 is CASSRDTLSTEAFF. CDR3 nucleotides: TGTGCCAGCAGCCGGGACACCTTGAGCACTGAAGCTTTCTTT.

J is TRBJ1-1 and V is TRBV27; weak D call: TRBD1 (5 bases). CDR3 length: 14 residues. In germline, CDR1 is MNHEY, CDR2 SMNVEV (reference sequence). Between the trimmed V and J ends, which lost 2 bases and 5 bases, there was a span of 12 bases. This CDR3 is CASSLLQGGTEAFF. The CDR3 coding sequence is TGTGCCAGCAGTTTACTGCAGGGAGGAACTGAAGCTTTCTTT.

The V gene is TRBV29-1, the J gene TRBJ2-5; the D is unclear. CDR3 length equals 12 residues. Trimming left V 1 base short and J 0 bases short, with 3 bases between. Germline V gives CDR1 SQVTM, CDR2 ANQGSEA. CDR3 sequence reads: CSVEVNQETQYF. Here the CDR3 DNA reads TGCAGCGTTGAAGTCAACCAAGAGACCCAGTACTTC.

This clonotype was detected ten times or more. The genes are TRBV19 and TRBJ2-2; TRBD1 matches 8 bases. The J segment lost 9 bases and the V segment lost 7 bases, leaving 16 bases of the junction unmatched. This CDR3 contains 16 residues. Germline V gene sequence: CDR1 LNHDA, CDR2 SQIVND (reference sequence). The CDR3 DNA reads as TGTGCCAGTATTCCGGACAGGGTCGTCATGCCCCGGGAGCTGTTTTTT. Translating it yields CASIPDRVVMPRELFF.